The present T cell receptor beta chain was sequenced within a study of T cells in Graves' hyperthyroidism and ophthalmopathy. V gave up 6 bases and J gave up 4 bases, with 21 bases separating them. The CDR3 has 16 amino acids. RNA transcripts were the template for amplifying TCR beta CDR3 regions. Initially, a first-round RT-PCR of the TCR CDR3 employed the HTBI primer set. From the multiplex PCR reads, TCRdb called clonotypes with MiXCR, one entry per CDR3 protein. The top ten hold over 35% of the sample, which has about 380,000 distinct CDR3 sequences, about 18% seen once. This clonotype was detected ten times or more.

J is TRBJ1-2 and V is TRBV12-3 or TRBV12-4; D gene ambiguous. This clonotype was obtained from a man aged 18 to 30 with Graves' ophthalmopathy. Input material: blood. The CDR3 is CASSLSSHDKRYGYTF. CDR3 DNA: TGTGCCAGCAGCCTCTCCTCTCATGACAAACGCTATGGCTACACCTTC.